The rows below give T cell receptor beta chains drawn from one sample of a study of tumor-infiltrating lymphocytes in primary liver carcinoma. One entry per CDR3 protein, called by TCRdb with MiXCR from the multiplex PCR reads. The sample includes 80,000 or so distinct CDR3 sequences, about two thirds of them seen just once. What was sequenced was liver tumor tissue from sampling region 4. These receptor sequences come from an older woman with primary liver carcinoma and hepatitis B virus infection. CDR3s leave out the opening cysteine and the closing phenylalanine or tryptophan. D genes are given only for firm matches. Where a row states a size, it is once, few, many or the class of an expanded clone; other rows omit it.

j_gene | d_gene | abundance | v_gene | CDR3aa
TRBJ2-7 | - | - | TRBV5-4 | AAGSGGSYEQY
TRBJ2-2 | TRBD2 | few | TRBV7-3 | ASGLAGISGELF
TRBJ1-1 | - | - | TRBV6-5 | AGRSRRGAQTTEAF
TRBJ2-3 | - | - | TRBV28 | ASSVRQSTDTRY
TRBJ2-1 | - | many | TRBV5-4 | ASSLAGTSGEQF
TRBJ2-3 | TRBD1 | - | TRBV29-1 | SIGDRTLADTQY
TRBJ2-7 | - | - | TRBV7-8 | AGSSRQGEGYEQY
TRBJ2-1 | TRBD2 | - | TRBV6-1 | ANSEGGSRYNEQF
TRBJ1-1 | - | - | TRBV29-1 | NCFIDTEAF
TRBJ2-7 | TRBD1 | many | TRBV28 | ASRTGYEQY
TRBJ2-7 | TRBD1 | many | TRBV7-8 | ASSIDRGPYEQY
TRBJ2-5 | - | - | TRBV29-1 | SASPGIQDTQY
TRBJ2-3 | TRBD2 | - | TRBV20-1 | SARISSGLAGVPQQY
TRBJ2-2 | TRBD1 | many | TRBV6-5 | ASSPDRVHDTGELF
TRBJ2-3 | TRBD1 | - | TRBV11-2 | ASILVGQAITDTHY
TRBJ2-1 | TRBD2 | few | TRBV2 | ASSERLAGGSGNEQF
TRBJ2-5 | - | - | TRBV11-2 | TSSYTQETQY
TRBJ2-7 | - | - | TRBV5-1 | AISFNGGHRGQY
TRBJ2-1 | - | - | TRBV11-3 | GSSIGWGEWGVDEQF
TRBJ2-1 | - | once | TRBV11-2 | ASSYGASRGYNEQF
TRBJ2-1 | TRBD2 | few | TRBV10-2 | ASSGGGGSSYNEQF
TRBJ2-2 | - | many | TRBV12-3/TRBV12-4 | ASSPLSWGASDPGELF
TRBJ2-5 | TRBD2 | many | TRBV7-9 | ASSLGLAGSPQETQY
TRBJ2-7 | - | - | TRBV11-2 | ANSSHLGWIYEQH
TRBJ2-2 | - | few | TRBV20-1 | SVPWGDTGELF
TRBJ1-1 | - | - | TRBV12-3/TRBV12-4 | ASNSRGDTEAF
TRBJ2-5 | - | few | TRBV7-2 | ASSTLDGWETQY
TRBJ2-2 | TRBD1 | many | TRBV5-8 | ASSLRDRGDTGELF
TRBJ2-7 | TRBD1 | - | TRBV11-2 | ASSPGTVGNYEQY
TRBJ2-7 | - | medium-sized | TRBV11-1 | ASSLRRSYEQY
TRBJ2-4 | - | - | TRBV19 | ASSKGTRDLAKNIQY
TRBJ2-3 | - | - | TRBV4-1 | TSSQEFLIDTQY
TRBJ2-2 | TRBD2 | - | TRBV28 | VSSSPWTSGSWTGELF
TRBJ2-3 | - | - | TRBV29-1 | SVKQRNGGDTQY
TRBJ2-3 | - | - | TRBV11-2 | ASSLEWTDTDMQY
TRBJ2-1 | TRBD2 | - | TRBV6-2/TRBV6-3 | ASKPPASGSYEQL
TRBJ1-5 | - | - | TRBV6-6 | ANRGLGLGNQPQH
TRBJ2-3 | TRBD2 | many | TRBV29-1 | SVAVTSGRRTDTQY
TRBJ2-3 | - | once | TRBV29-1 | SVGTNGADTQY
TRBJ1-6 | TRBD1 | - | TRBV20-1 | SARDTGGGNSPLH
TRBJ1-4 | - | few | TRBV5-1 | ASSPTGEGYEKLF
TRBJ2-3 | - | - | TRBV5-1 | ISSLVQTDTQY